This section outlines one T cell receptor beta chain sequence together with its context. The antigen it binds to is not known. There are no base qualities to consult, and no much larger clone falls within one base. The data derive from a study of CD8 T cells in ankylosing spondylitis (dated by TCRdb to about 2017). Notes on the research overall: The study profiled T cell receptor beta repertoires in healthy donors and ankylosing spondylitis patients to find disease-linked TCR variants. Peripheral blood was sampled, and synovial fluid was also collected from ankylosing spondylitis patients. The whole study cohort included 108 healthy donors and under 30 ankylosing spondylitis patients.

The sample was run on an Illumina HiSeq 2500. Quantitative 5'-RACE with molecular barcodes was used to prepare TCR beta libraries. The authors processed their data as follows. Disease-linked TCR variants were identified with a new computational method built on a probabilistic model of VDJ rearrangement. Using fastp trimming at Q25 and MiXCR clonotype assembly, TCRdb reanalyzed the public sequencing data and kept in-frame beta chains. Rows are combined by CDR3 protein, so each entry shows the most common genes and DNA. The V and J calls come from TCRdb's annotation, not from the publication. Across this sample there are almost 250,000 distinct CDR3 sequences, with roughly a third seen only once. Of the sample, about 4% is held by the ten largest clones. Measured from the cysteine to the phenylalanine, the CDR3 is 13 residues long. Just the 39-base CDR3 DNA is kept, in frame starting at base 1. The germline V gene encodes CDR1 MNHEY and CDR2 SVGAGI. V lost 0 bases and J lost 2 bases; the stretch between them is 3 bases long.

Points the paper makes about the study in general: Blood from ankylosing spondylitis patients appeared to be characterized by a TCR beta motif made up of several highly homologous amino acid variants. The disease-linked clones showed a CD8+ phenotype and occurred at relatively low frequencies in peripheral blood. Significant enrichment of the disease-linked clones was reported in matched synovial fluid samples from ankylosing spondylitis patients. Some of the motif variants had been reported before in the synovial fluid and blood of reactive arthritis patients, a finding that suggests common disease-initiation mechanisms.

The sample consisted of blood, either unsorted or a sorted T cell fraction (not recorded which). The clonotype was recovered from a male donor with ankylosing spondylitis or in good health (not recorded which). The chain uses TRBV6-5 and TRBJ2-3, with an unclear D gene assignment. This receptor has the CDR3 CASSYSATDTQYF. Here is the DNA: TGTGCCAGCAGTTACTCGGCCACAGATACGCAGTATTTT.